This T cell receptor (beta chain) is drawn from a study of OX40 agonist ivuxolimab in advanced cancers. For the study at large: Patients received ivuxolimab, an intravenous treatment, every 2 weeks at 0.01 to 10 mg/kg.

Regarding the study as a whole: Partial responders at 0.1-3.0 mg/kg had among the lowest clonal expansion.

V was clipped by 4 bases and J by 6 bases; unmatched bases: 8. This CDR3 region has 15 residues. Germline V gene lookup returns CDR1 KGHSH and CDR2 LQKENI. Sequenced by immunoSEQ multiplex PCR; TCRdb stores in-frame clones only, minus some. This table holds 68,000 or so clones, 83% found once. As to this clone: Its cognate antigen is unknown.

Samples of blood were obtained at baseline, on cycle 4 day 1, and on cycle 7 day 1. The TCR originated in an adult with an advanced solid tumor such as melanoma, head and neck, liver or kidney cancer. The sequencing here drew on CD4+ or CD8+ T cells sorted from blood, taken in a trial of the OX40 agonist ivuxolimab. J is TRBJ2-7 and V is TRBV18; 11 positions agree with TRBD1. The CDR3 spells CASSLQGQGAFEQYF. The CDR3 DNA reads as TGTGCCAGCTCACTCCAAGGACAGGGGGCTTTCGAGCAGTACTTC. Full variable domain (missing parts from reference TRBV18 and TRBJ2-7): NAGVMQNPRHLVRRRGQEARLRCSPMKGHSHVYWYRQLPEEGLKFMVYLQKENIIDESGMPKERFSAEFPKEGPSILRIQQVVRGDSAAYFCASSLQGQGAFEQYFGPGTRLTVT.